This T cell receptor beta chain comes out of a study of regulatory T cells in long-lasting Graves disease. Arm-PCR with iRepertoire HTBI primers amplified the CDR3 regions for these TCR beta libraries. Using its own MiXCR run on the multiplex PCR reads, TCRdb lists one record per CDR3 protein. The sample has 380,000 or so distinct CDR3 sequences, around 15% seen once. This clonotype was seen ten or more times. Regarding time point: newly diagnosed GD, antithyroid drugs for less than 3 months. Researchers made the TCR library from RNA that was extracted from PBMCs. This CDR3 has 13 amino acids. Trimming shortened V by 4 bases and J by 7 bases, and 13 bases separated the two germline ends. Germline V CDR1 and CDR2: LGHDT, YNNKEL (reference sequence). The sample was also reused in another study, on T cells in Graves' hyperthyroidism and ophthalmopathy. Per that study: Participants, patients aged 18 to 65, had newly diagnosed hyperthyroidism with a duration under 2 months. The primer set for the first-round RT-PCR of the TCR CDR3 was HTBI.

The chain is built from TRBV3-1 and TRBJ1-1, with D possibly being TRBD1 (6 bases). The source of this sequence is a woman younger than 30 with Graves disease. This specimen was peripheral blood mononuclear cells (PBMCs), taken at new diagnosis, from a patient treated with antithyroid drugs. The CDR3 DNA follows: TGTGCCAGCAGCCTACAGGGTTCGGGTGAAGCTTTCTTT. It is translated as CASSLQGSGEAFF.